The source of this TCR beta chain is a study of PD-1 blockade in mismatch repair-deficient tumors (dated by TCRdb to 2016 to 2017). Background on the whole study: Between late 2013 and late 2016, approximately 90 consecutive patients with about 12 mismatch repair-deficient cancer types, all previously treated and progressing, were enrolled in the trial. Tumor-associated T cell clones in the peripheral blood of patients responding to PD-1 blockade were tracked using deep sequencing of TCR CDR3 regions.

V loses 7 bases of germline sequence and J loses 4 bases, and the interval between the two ends is 19 bases. As encoded in the germline V gene, CDR1 is MGHDK while CDR2 is SYGVNS. The CDR3, from cysteine to phenylalanine, totals 15 residues. Of all the DNA, just the CDR3 is kept, 45 bases in frame from base 1. The library was obtained by the immunoSEQ multiplex PCR assay. The table comes from immuneACCESS by way of TCRdb, which keeps in-frame sequences with V and J called. Part of the clones is missing from these tables; in studies checked, under half for an unresolved V gene and the rest for unknown reasons. The table for this sample lists around 40,000 clones; approximately 84% of them were counted only once. The top ten constitute over 3% of the sample. The research as a whole found: Tumor-resident clones, often undetectable in blood before treatment, expanded rapidly after pembrolizumab and then contracted, generally before radiologic responses.

Comment on this clone: Its antigen is still unknown. No clone much larger than this one lies a single base away; base qualities are absent.

Mismatch repair deficiency was established in every enrolled patient by polymerase chain reaction or immunohistochemistry. TCR sequencing was performed for three patients who responded to pembrolizumab therapy. The phase II trial prospectively tested pembrolizumab PD-1 blockade in advanced mismatch repair-deficient cancers regardless of tissue of origin. Peripheral blood T cell samples were collected serially, before PD-1 blockade began and at several time points afterward. Blood sampling time points were reported as weeks after the first dose of pembrolizumab. This receptor was taken from an adult with mismatch repair-deficient cancer. The rearrangement joined TRBV25-1 to TRBJ1-2, with TRBD1 tentatively as D gene (5 bases match). The sample here was peripheral blood, taken less than 95 weeks after starting pembrolizumab. The DNA sequence is TGTGCCAGCAATATTGACAGCGAAAACCCCTATGGCTACACCTTC. The encoded protein is CASNIDSENPYGYTF.